Below, one T cell receptor beta chain is given with its context. The antigen is undetermined. Method: immunoSEQ multiplex PCR; TCRdb's copy keeps in-frame clones and lacks some. This table holds about 120,000 clones, 80% to 90% found once. The data originate from a study of T cell responses to AZD1222 COVID-19 vaccine. Between the trimmed V and J ends, which lost 0 bases and 1 base, there was a span of 6 bases. The germline gives CDR1 GTSNPN, CDR2 SVGIG (reference sequence). This CDR3 has 13 residues. Points from the study as a whole: Compared with day 0, the breadth and depth of the Spike-specific TCR repertoire rose significantly after two doses of AZD1222. The repertoires were collected only after the peak T cell response.

This chain uses TRBV30 with TRBJ1-2; D uncertain. The sequences come from peripheral blood, collected on day 0 of MenACWY control vaccination. The sequence derives from an adult in good health. This chain's CDR3 is CAWSVGNNYGYTF. The CDR3 DNA reads as TGTGCCTGGAGTGTAGGGAATAACTATGGCTACACCTTC.